Each of the 17 T cell receptor beta chains below was sequenced from the same sample in a study of T cell responses to AZD1222 COVID-19 vaccine. The method was immunoSEQ multiplex PCR; TCRdb's version includes in-frame clones alone and lacks a portion of them. The table shows about 140,000 clones, with more than 70% occurring only once. The sequences come from peripheral blood, collected on day 0 of AZD1222 vaccination. The receptors were sampled from an adult in good health.

This clone is a singleton in its sample. V is TRBV11-3 and J is TRBJ2-7, with 8 bases fitting TRBD1. The germline CDR1 and CDR2 sequences are SGHNT and YENEEA. Trimming took 5 bases from V and 5 from J; bases not matched to a gene: 5. The length of the CDR3 is 13 residues. CDR3 in amino acids: CASSLDRVDEQYF. The CDR3 DNA follows: TGTGCCAGCAGCCTGGACAGGGTGGACGAGCAGTACTTC.

The chain is built from TRBV5-6 and TRBJ1-5, with D perhaps matching TRBD1 (6 bases). The germline V gene has CDR1 SGHDT and CDR2 YYEEEE. V was pared by 3 bases and J by 3 bases, with 22 bases between. The CDR3 is 18 residues long. In DNA, the CDR3 is TGTGCCAGCAGCTCGGCACAGGGTTGGGGAGGGAACAATCAGCCCCAGCATTTT. The encoded protein is CASSSAQGWGGNNQPQHF.

This chain links TRBV2 with TRBJ1-5, with 10 bases matching TRBD1. This CDR3 is 15 amino acids long. Germline V gene sequence: CDR1 SNHLY, CDR2 FYNNEI. With V trimmed by 5 bases and J by 5 bases, 6 bases remained unmatched. The CDR3 nucleotides read TGTGCCAGCAGTCGTAGGGGGACAGGGGATCAGCCCCAGCATTTT. Translated: CASSRRGTGDQPQHF.

The V and J genes are TRBV7-6 and TRBJ2-3; unclear D gene. From germline, CDR1 is SGHVS and CDR2 FNYEAQ. Trimming left V 0 bases short and J 3 bases short, with 10 bases between. The CDR3 sequence is 15 residues long. The CDR3 is CASSLAHTKTDTQYF. CDR3 bases: TGTGCCAGCAGCTTAGCGCACACAAAAACAGATACGCAGTATTTT.

The V gene is TRBV27, the J gene TRBJ2-1, with 7 positions matching TRBD2. The germline V gene has CDR1 MNHEY and CDR2 SMNVEV (reference sequence). The CDR3 is 19 amino acids. The ends lost 8 bases at V and 2 bases at J; junction bases unmatched: 21. CDR3: CASYPPGREQGIPYNEQFF. The CDR3 DNA reads as TGTGCCAGCTACCCCCCCGGGCGGGAGCAAGGGATCCCCTACAATGAGCAGTTCTTC.

This clone was recorded a few times. V gene TRBV6-2 or TRBV6-3 combines with J gene TRBJ1-1; 11 nucleotides align to TRBD1. CDR3 length: 17 amino acids. From germline, CDR1 is MNHEY and CDR2 SVGEGT. Trimming removed 4 bases from V and 1 base from J; junction bases left unmatched: 8. In nucleotides, the CDR3 is TGTGCCAGCAGTTCCACCGGACAGGGGGCCCCGAACACTGAAGCTTTCTTT. It yields the protein CASSSTGQGAPNTEAFF.

This chain connects TRBV5-4 to TRBJ2-7; 7 bases line up with TRBD2. CDR3 length equals 14 residues. Germline lookup yields CDR1 SGHNT and CDR2 YYREEE (reference sequence). V dropped 4 bases and J dropped 6; count of bases not matched to a gene: 10. For the CDR3, the DNA is TGTGCCAGCAGCGTAATACCAAGGGAGGGCGAGCAGTACTTC. This encodes CASSVIPREGEQYF.

The chain links TRBV28 to TRBJ2-1; D is unclear. V was trimmed by 3 bases and J by 10 bases, leaving 13 bases between them. The CDR3 is 13 amino acids. Germline V lookup: CDR1 MDHEN, CDR2 SYDVKM. CDR3 loop: CASSLSRRSEQFF. The CDR3 DNA is TGTGCCAGCAGTTTGAGTAGGCGGAGCGAGCAGTTCTTC.

This clone was seen just once. The chain recombines TRBV4-2 with TRBJ1-5; TRBD1 is a possible D gene (5 bases). V lost 1 base to trimming and J lost 1 base, with 11 bases between them. The V gene's germline CDR1 is LGHNA and CDR2 YNFKEQ. This CDR3 spans 16 amino acids. The CDR3 is CASSQAGDVSNQPQHF. Written as DNA, the CDR3 is TGTGCCAGCAGCCAAGCTGGGGACGTCAGCAATCAGCCCCAGCATTTT.

J is TRBJ2-1 and V is TRBV6-5, with D unresolved. Trimming shortened V by 2 bases and J by 2 bases, and 7 bases separated the two germline ends. The CDR3 length is 14 residues. The V gene's germline CDR1 is MNHEY and CDR2 SVGAGI. CDR3 in DNA: TGTGCCAGCAGTTACGGCCCGACCTACAATGAGCAGTTCTTC. This sequence encodes CASSYGPTYNEQFF.

The chain links TRBV7-8 to TRBJ1-1, with TRBD1 identical over 7 bases. CDR3 size: 16 residues. Per germline, CDR1 SGHVS and CDR2 FQNEAQ. Trimming removed 5 bases from V and 5 bases from J; junction bases left unmatched: 14. This CDR3 reads CASSQRGRGLRTEAFF. CDR3 DNA: TGTGCCAGCAGCCAGAGGGGGAGGGGGCTGAGAACTGAAGCTTTCTTT.

J is TRBJ1-1 and V is TRBV9; D remains ambiguous. The CDR3 consists of 13 residues. CDR1 SGDLS and CDR2 YYNGEE come from the germline V gene. Trimming pared 0 bases from V and 11 bases from J, leaving 14 bases between. In DNA, the CDR3 is TGTGCCAGCAGCGTAGCCCCGGGTACCGAGGCTTTCTTT. It yields the protein CASSVAPGTEAFF.

The gene calls are TRBV11-3 and TRBJ1-5, with D possibly being TRBD1 (6 bases). The germline CDR1 and CDR2 sequences are SGHNT and YENEEA. V shed 6 bases and J shed 7 bases, with 19 bases lying between them. The CDR3 covers 15 residues. For the CDR3, the DNA is TGTGCCAGCAGTGGGAGGGGGGGCGCAAGGCAGCCCCAGCATTTT. It yields the protein CASSGRGGARQPQHF.

The chain links TRBV7-2 to TRBJ1-5; 7 positions agree with TRBD1. After removal of 5 bases from V and 5 bases from J, the junction contained 6 bases not matched to a gene. CDR1 and CDR2 (germline): SGHTA, FQGNSA. This CDR3 has 14 amino acids. The CDR3 spells CASSLRTGDQPQHF. DNA for the CDR3: TGTGCCAGCAGCCTCCGAACAGGGGATCAGCCCCAGCATTTT.

The rearrangement joins TRBV3-1 (or the pseudogene TRBV3-2) to TRBJ2-1, with D maybe TRBD2 (6 bases). Trimming took off 0 bases at V and 2 bases at J, with 11 bases between the two ends. Germline-derived CDR1 and CDR2 are LGHDT and YNNKEL (reference sequence). This CDR3 contains 16 residues. CDR3 in amino acids: CASSQDIGGTYNEQFF. The CDR3 DNA reads TGTGCCAGCAGCCAAGATATCGGGGGAACCTACAATGAGCAGTTCTTC.

V is TRBV14 and J is TRBJ1-1, with D possibly matching TRBD1 (5 bases). V shed 4 bases and J shed 4 bases, with 10 bases lying between them. The CDR3 length is 13 residues. Per germline, CDR1 SGHDN and CDR2 FVKESK. The chain's CDR3 is CASSLGGFTEAFF. The CDR3 region has the DNA TGTGCCAGCAGCCTTGGGGGTTTCACTGAAGCTTTCTTT. The variable domain in full, with the rest retrieved from reference TRBV14 and TRBJ1-1, is EAGVTQFPSHSVIEKGQTVTLRCDPISGHDNLYWYRRVMGKEIKFLLHFVKESKQDESGMPNNRFLAERTGGTYSTLKVQPAELEDSGVYFCASSLGGFTEAFFGQGTRLTVV.

The chain carries TRBV6-1 and TRBJ2-7; no definite D call. Trimming stripped 2 bases from V and 2 bases from J, with 10 bases between. The V gene's germline CDR1 is MNHNS and CDR2 SASEGT. CDR3 length: 14 residues. In nucleotides, the CDR3 is TGTGCCAGCAGTGAATTAAGTGCGACCTACGAGCAGTACTTC. Translating gives CASSELSATYEQYF.